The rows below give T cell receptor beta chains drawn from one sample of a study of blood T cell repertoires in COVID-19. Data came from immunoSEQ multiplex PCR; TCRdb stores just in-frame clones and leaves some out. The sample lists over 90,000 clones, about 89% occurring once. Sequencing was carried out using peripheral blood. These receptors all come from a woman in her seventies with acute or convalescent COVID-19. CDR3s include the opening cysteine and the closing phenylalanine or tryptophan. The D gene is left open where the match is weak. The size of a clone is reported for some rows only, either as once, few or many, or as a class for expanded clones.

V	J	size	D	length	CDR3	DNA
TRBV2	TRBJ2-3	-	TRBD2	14	CASKAGVVADTQYF	TGTGCCAGCAAGGCGGGGGTTGTAGCAGATACGCAGTATTTT
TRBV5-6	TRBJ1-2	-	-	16	CASSLRVTVGNYGYTF	TGTGCCAGCAGCCTCCGCGTTACGGTCGGGAACTATGGCTACACCTTC
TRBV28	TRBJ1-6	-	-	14	CASSLHGVNSPLHF	TGTGCCAGCAGTCTTCATGGAGTCAATTCACCCCTCCACTTT
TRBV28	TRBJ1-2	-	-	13	CASSLDMNYGYTF	TGTGCCAGCAGTTTAGACATGAACTATGGCTACACCTTC
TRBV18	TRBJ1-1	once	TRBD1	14	CASSTDRSNTEAFF	TGTGCCAGCTCAACGGACAGGTCTAACACTGAAGCTTTCTTT
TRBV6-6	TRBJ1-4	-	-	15	CASSSPGDANEKLFF	TGTGCCAGCAGTTCTCCAGGGGATGCTAATGAAAAACTGTTTTTT
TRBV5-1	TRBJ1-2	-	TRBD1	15	CASSSGTGGNYGYTF	TGCGCCAGCAGCTCCGGGACAGGCGGGAACTATGGCTACACCTTC
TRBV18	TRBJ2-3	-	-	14	CASSGTGDTDTQYF	TGTGCCAGCTCGGGAACAGGAGACACAGATACGCAGTATTTT
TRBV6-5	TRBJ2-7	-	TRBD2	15	CASSPRAGVTTGQYF	TGTGCCAGCAGCCCCAGAGCGGGAGTCACCACCGGGCAGTACTTC
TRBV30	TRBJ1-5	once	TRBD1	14	CAWSAGTAGQPQHF	TGTGCCTGGAGTGCCGGGACAGCTGGTCAGCCCCAGCATTTT
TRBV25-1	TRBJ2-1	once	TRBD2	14	CASRTSGRKDEQFF	TGTGCCAGCAGAACTAGCGGGAGAAAAGATGAGCAGTTCTTC
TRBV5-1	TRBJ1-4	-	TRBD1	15	CASSLFSQGDEKLFF	TGCGCCAGCAGCTTGTTTTCGCAGGGGGATGAAAAACTGTTTTTT
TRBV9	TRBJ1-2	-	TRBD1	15	CASSVGQWDRMGYTF	TGTGCCAGCAGCGTAGGCCAATGGGACAGGATGGGCTACACCTTC
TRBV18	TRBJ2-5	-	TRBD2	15	CASSPQRGATETQYF	TGTGCCAGCTCACCCCAGCGGGGGGCGACAGAGACCCAGTACTTC
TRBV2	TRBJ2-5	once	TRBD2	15	CASRSGGAGEETQYF	TGTGCCAGCAGGAGCGGGGGGGCCGGAGAAGAGACCCAGTACTTC
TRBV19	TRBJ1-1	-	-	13	CASRPGQFAEAFF	TGTGCCAGCCGGCCGGGACAATTTGCTGAAGCTTTCTTT
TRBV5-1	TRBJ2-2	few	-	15	CASSLWGGTAGELFF	TGCGCCAGCAGCTTGTGGGGCGGAACGGCTGGGGAGCTGTTTTTT
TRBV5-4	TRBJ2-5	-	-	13	CASSFDSSRGQYF	TGTGCCAGCAGCTTCGACAGCTCCAGGGGACAGTACTTC
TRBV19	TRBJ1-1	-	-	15	CASSMLGHENTEAFF	TGTGCCAGTAGTATGTTAGGACATGAGAACACTGAAGCTTTCTTT
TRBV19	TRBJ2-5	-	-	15	CASRIGGLGEETQYF	TGTGCCAGTAGAATCGGGGGTTTGGGAGAAGAGACCCAGTACTTC
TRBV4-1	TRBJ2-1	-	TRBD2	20	CASSQVRVGAGGGSYNEQFF	TGCGCCAGCAGCCAAGTGAGGGTCGGAGCGGGAGGAGGCTCCTACAATGAGCAGTTCTTC
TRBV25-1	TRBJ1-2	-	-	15	CASSDSRRGNYGYTF	TGTGCCAGCAGTGATTCAAGGCGGGGTAACTATGGCTACACCTTC
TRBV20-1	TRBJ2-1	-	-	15	CSASQGSSSYNEQFF	TGCAGTGCTAGTCAGGGGTCGAGTTCCTACAATGAGCAGTTCTTC
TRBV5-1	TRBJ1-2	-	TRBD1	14	CASRTGGVNYGYTF	TGCGCCAGCCGGACAGGAGGGGTTAACTATGGCTACACCTTC
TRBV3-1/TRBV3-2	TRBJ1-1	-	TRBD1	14	CASSPQGARTEAFF	TGTGCCAGCAGCCCGCAGGGGGCGAGGACTGAAGCTTTCTTT
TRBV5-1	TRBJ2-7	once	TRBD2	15	CASSVTSGNRYEQYF	TGCGCCAGCAGCGTAACTAGCGGGAATAGGTACGAGCAGTACTTC
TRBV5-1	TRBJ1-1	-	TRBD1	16	CASSKDRDGFTVEAFF	TGCGCCAGCAGCAAGGACAGGGACGGCTTTACTGTTGAAGCTTTCTTT
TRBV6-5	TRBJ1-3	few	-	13	CASGQGSGNTIYF	TGTGCCAGCGGGCAGGGCTCTGGAAACACCATATATTTT
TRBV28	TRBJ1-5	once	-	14	CASSEAFDNQPQHF	TGTGCCAGCAGTGAAGCGTTCGACAATCAGCCCCAGCATTTT
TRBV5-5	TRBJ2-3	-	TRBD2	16	CASSLVVGGITDTQYF	TGTGCCAGCAGCTTGGTCGTGGGGGGGATCACAGATACGCAGTATTTT
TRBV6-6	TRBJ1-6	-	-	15	CASRPGDGNNSPLHF	TGTGCCAGCAGGCCGGGAGACGGGAATAATTCACCCCTCCACTTT
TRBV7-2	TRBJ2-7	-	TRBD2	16	CASRRMPGLAGYEQYF	TGTGCCAGCAGACGAATGCCGGGACTAGCGGGGTACGAGCAGTACTTC
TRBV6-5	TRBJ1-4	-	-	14	CASRPPSGNEKLFF	TGTGCCAGCAGGCCACCCTCGGGTAATGAAAAACTGTTTTTT
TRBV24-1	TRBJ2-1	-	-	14	CATSAGAVYNEQFF	TGTGCCACCAGTGCAGGGGCGGTCTACAATGAGCAGTTCTTC
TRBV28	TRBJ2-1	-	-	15	CASSFGRPAYNEQFF	TGTGCCAGCAGTTTCGGGAGACCCGCCTACAATGAGCAGTTCTTC
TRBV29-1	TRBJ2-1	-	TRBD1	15	CSVITGTGSYNEQFF	TGCAGCGTAATAACCGGGACAGGGTCCTACAATGAGCAGTTCTTC
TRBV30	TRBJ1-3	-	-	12	CAWSVVGNTIYF	TGTGCCTGGAGTGTCGTGGGAAACACCATATATTTT
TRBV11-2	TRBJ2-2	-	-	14	CASSLAQYTGELFF	TGTGCCAGCAGCTTAGCACAGTACACCGGGGAGCTGTTTTTT
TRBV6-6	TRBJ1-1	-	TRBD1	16	CASSYPTGEGNTEAFF	TGTGCCAGCAGTTACCCAACAGGGGAAGGGAACACTGAAGCTTTCTTT
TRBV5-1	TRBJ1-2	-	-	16	CASLSFKGEARRGYTF	TGCGCCAGCCTTTCGTTTAAAGGGGAGGCAAGGAGGGGCTACACCTTC
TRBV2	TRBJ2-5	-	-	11	CASSEGETQYF	TGTGCCAGCAGCGAGGGTGAGACCCAGTACTTC